Listed below are T cell receptor beta chains from one sample, sequenced in a study of PD-1 blockade in classical Hodgkin lymphoma. Data came from immunoSEQ multiplex PCR; TCRdb stores just in-frame clones and leaves some out. This table holds fewer than 15,000 clones, about 88% found once. Sequenced material: peripheral blood mononuclear cells (PBMCs), taken at baseline. The receptors derive from a human donor with classical Hodgkin lymphoma. Each CDR3 is given with its conserved first and last residue. D genes are given only for firm matches. Clone size, where shown, is once, few, many, or a class for clones that have expanded.

v_call,clone_size,d_call,j_call,cdr3_aa,cdr3_nt
TRBV28,-,-,TRBJ2-1,CAGSPGEGEHEQFF,TGTGCCGGCAGTCCCGGGGAGGGGGAACACGAGCAGTTCTTC
TRBV19,-,-,TRBJ1-6,CASTAYDNSPLHF,TGTGCCAGTACCGCATACGATAATTCACCCCTCCACTTT
TRBV7-3,-,TRBD1,TRBJ1-1,CASSLTAGGKNTEAFF,TGTGCCAGCAGCTTAACCGCAGGGGGCAAGAACACTGAAGCTTTCTTT
TRBV5-4,-,-,TRBJ2-1,CASSPQGGEQFF,TGTGCCAGCAGCCCTCAGGGAGGTGAGCAGTTCTTC
TRBV6-1,-,-,TRBJ2-2,CASSYDSGTGELFF,TGTGCCAGCAGTTATGACAGTGGCACCGGGGAGCTGTTTTTT
TRBV6-6,few,TRBD2,TRBJ2-7,CASSYSRSSGTLEQYF,TGTGCCAGCAGTTACTCGAGGTCTAGCGGGACACTCGAGCAGTACTTC
TRBV6-1,-,-,TRBJ1-1,CASSLPGTEAFF,TGTGCCAGCAGTTTGCCCGGGACCGAAGCTTTCTTT
TRBV7-3,-,-,TRBJ2-1,CASSLLGPYNEQFF,TGTGCCAGCAGCTTATTAGGTCCTTACAATGAGCAGTTCTTC
TRBV14,-,-,TRBJ2-3,CASSQFGGGIDTQYF,TGTGCCAGCAGCCAATTTGGAGGGGGCATAGATACGCAGTATTTT
TRBV6-5,-,-,TRBJ1-5,CASSYGAGNQPQHF,TGTGCCAGCAGTTATGGGGCGGGGAATCAGCCCCAGCATTTT
TRBV6-6,-,-,TRBJ2-7,CASRGGTTVTYEQYF,TGTGCCAGCAGGGGCGGGACGACAGTAACCTACGAGCAGTACTTC
TRBV4-2,few,-,TRBJ1-1,CASSQVEGVMNTEAFF,TGTGCCAGCAGCCAAGTCGAGGGAGTCATGAACACTGAAGCTTTCTTT
TRBV12-5,-,-,TRBJ2-7,CASAGQPYEQYF,TGTGCTAGTGCTGGACAGCCCTACGAGCAGTACTTC
TRBV19,-,-,TRBJ2-7,CASSTDRAFGGEQYF,TGTGCCAGTAGTACCGACAGAGCCTTTGGTGGCGAGCAGTACTTC
TRBV6-6,-,-,TRBJ2-5,CASSYSGGLKTQYF,TGTGCCAGCAGTTACTCGGGGGGGCTAAAGACCCAGTACTTC
TRBV5-1,-,TRBD2,TRBJ2-1,CASSLAGSYNEQFF,TGCGCCAGCAGCTTAGCGGGGAGTTACAATGAGCAGTTCTTC
TRBV21-1,-,-,TRBJ2-5,CASSTGTGVSETQYF,TGTGCCAGCAGCACAGGGACAGGGGTTAGTGAGACCCAGTACTTC
TRBV19,-,-,TRBJ1-2,CASSIVGVRYGYTF,TGTGCCAGTAGTATAGTAGGGGTCCGCTATGGCTACACCTTC
TRBV29-1,-,TRBD1,TRBJ2-1,CSVAPGGYNEQFF,TGCAGCGTTGCACCAGGGGGCTACAATGAGCAGTTCTTC
TRBV5-1,-,-,TRBJ2-7,CASSLESIDYEQYF,TGCGCCAGCAGCTTGGAGAGTATAGACTACGAGCAGTACTTC
TRBV6-5,-,-,TRBJ1-3,CASSWGESSLSNTIYF,TGTGCCAGCAGTTGGGGAGAAAGCTCTCTGTCAAACACCATATATTTT
TRBV19,-,TRBD2,TRBJ2-7,CASSIPLAGVIEQYF,TGTGCCAGTAGTATTCCCCTAGCGGGAGTTATCGAGCAGTACTTC
TRBV5-1,-,-,TRBJ2-3,CASSPIGWDTQYF,TGCGCCAGCAGCCCTATTGGATGGGATACGCAGTATTTT
TRBV2,-,-,TRBJ2-2,CASSDNRGYNTGELFF,TGTGCCAGCAGTGATAATAGGGGATACAACACCGGGGAGCTGTTTTTT
TRBV6-1,-,-,TRBJ1-5,CASQGRINQPQHF,TGTGCCAGCCAAGGACGGATCAATCAGCCCCAGCATTTT
TRBV6-1,-,-,TRBJ2-5,CASPGSQYF,TGTGCCAGCCCGGGAAGCCAGTACTTC
TRBV5-5,-,-,TRBJ1-1,CASSFDGENTEAFF,TGTGCCAGCAGCTTTGATGGAGAGAACACTGAAGCTTTCTTT
TRBV11-2,-,-,TRBJ1-1,CASSLYLVNTEAFF,TGTGCCAGCAGCTTATATTTGGTGAACACTGAAGCTTTCTTT
TRBV12-5,-,TRBD2,TRBJ2-3,CASGLVLRTSGSDTQYF,TGTGCTAGTGGTTTGGTACTCAGGACTAGCGGGTCAGATACGCAGTATTTT
TRBV5-8,-,TRBD1,TRBJ1-2,CASSLPRQGNYGYTF,TGTGCCAGCAGCCTACCCCGACAGGGCAACTATGGCTACACCTTC
TRBV6-5,-,-,TRBJ1-5,CASQGRINQPQHF,TGTGCCAGCCAAGGACGGATCAATCAGCCCCAGCATTTT
TRBV2,few,-,TRBJ1-4,CASRDTGIRSVKLFF,TGTGCCAGCAGGGATACAGGAATCAGATCGGTAAAACTGTTTTTT
TRBV9,once,TRBD2,TRBJ2-2,CASSPQGLAVNTGELFF,TGTGCCAGCAGCCCCCAGGGACTAGCGGTGAACACCGGGGAGCTGTTTTTT
TRBV7-6,-,-,TRBJ2-1,CASSLSGPPFF,TGTGCCAGCAGCTTAAGTGGGCCCCCGTTCTTC
TRBV11-3,once,TRBD2,TRBJ2-2,CASSPAVKAGTSDTGELFF,TGTGCCAGCAGCCCCGCGGTGAAGGCCGGGACTAGCGACACCGGGGAGCTGTTTTTT